This T cell receptor (beta chain) is drawn from a study of beta chain features in type 1 diabetes. Broader study findings: Lower insertion and higher deletion counts appeared at VDJ junctions in type 1 diabetes patients.

This clone came up a few times. What it recognizes is unknown. Trimming pared 1 base from V and 2 bases from J, leaving 9 bases between. CDR1 and CDR2 from the germline V gene are SGHTA and FQGNSA. The CDR3 is made up of 15 amino acids. The investigators reverse transcribed all of the isolated RNA, so they sequenced expressed TCRB transcripts. The data were produced by immunoSEQ multiplex PCR, yet TCRdb's version contains in-frame clones alone and is incomplete. Found here are around 310,000 clones, roughly 11% of them singletons; the top ten hold roughly 0.014%. V and J are TRBV7-2 and TRBJ1-5; possible D gene TRBD1, 5 bases. This TCR came from a woman aged 25 to 45 in good health. Sequenced sample: naive CD4+ T cells from blood. The CDR3 region has the DNA TGTGCCAGCAGCTTAGGCATAGGGGGCAATCAGCCCCAGCATTTT. As protein: CASSLGIGGNQPQHF.